Below are 15 T cell receptor beta chains sequenced from a single sample in a study of T cell repertoires in cytomegalovirus infection. TCRdb ran MiXCR on the reads and lists one entry per CDR3 protein. The sample has 200,000 to 300,000 distinct CDR3 sequences; 9% to 15% are singletons. Source material: PBMCs. These receptors were taken from a human donor in good health (CMV status not recorded). Some clones in this sample may be carry-over from other donors' samples.

This clonotype came up many times. The chain links TRBV7-3 to TRBJ2-1; 15 bases agree with TRBD2. Germline CDR1 is SGHTA and CDR2 is FQGTGA. Trimming took 4 bases from V and 8 from J; bases not matched to a gene: 6. This CDR3 has 16 residues. CDR3 nucleotide sequence: TGTGCCAGCAGCTCCCGGACTAGCGGGGGGGGTGATGAGCAGTTCTTC. It yields the protein CASSSRTSGGGDEQFF.

This clonotype was detected many times. The rearrangement uses TRBV7-2 and TRBJ2-1, with a weak D call TRBD2 (6 bases). The CDR3 has 16 amino acids. Germline lookup yields CDR1 SGHTA and CDR2 FQGNSA. The V gene lost 6 bases and the J gene lost 0 bases, with 15 bases spanning the gap. This CDR3 reads CASSFEAGFSYNEQFF. Here the CDR3 DNA reads TGTGCCAGCAGTTTCGAAGCGGGCTTCTCCTACAATGAGCAGTTCTTC. The entire variable domain, with the rest obtained from reference TRBV7-2 and TRBJ2-1, is as follows: GAGVSQSPSNKVTEKGKDVELRCDPISGHTALYWYRQSLGQGLEFLIYFQGNSAPDKSGLPSDRFSAERTGGSVSTLTIQRTQQEDSAVYLCASSFEAGFSYNEQFFGPGTRLTVL.

This clonotype was picked up many times. The chain joins TRBV6-5 to TRBJ2-5, with D perhaps TRBD2 (5 bases). CDR1 is MNHEY and CDR2 is SVGAGI in the germline V gene. V dropped 0 bases and J dropped 3 bases, with 11 bases sitting between them. This CDR3 has 15 residues. The chain's CDR3 is CASSYSSGREETQYF. In DNA, the CDR3 is TGTGCCAGCAGTTACTCGAGCGGTCGGGAAGAGACCCAGTACTTC.

This clonotype was counted many times. The gene calls are TRBV5-5 and TRBJ2-7, with a tentative D call TRBD2 (5 bases). The germline V gene encodes CDR1 SGHKS and CDR2 YYEKEE (reference sequence). V lost 4 bases to trimming and J lost 0 bases, with 17 bases between them. This CDR3 region has 16 residues. CDR3 loop: CASSLRTSSTSYEQYF. The CDR3, as DNA: TGTGCCAGCAGCCTCCGGACTTCCAGTACCTCCTACGAGCAGTACTTC.

This clonotype showed up many times. This chain connects TRBV7-2 to TRBJ2-7; TRBD2 agrees at 14 bases. Trimming took 5 bases from V and 3 from J; bases not matched to a gene: 6. The germline V gene has CDR1 SGHTA and CDR2 FQGNSA. This CDR3 has 16 residues. CDR3 amino acids: CASSPGTSGGFYEQYF. The CDR3 region has the DNA TGTGCCAGCAGCCCGGGGACTAGCGGGGGCTTCTACGAGCAGTACTTC.

The rearrangement joins TRBV20-1 to TRBJ2-5; D gene ambiguous. The germline CDR1 and CDR2 sequences are DFQATT and SNEGSKA (reference sequence). Trimming removed 1 base from V and 3 bases from J, with 12 bases in between. This CDR3 region has 14 residues. The CDR3 coding sequence is TGCAGTGCTAGAGCGAACAGTTATGAAGAGACCCAGTACTTC. Translation: CSARANSYEETQYF.

This clonotype was observed at least ten times. This chain connects TRBV7-2 to TRBJ2-2; no firm D call. Trimming removed 4 bases from V and 0 bases from J, with 6 bases in between. The CDR3 is made up of 14 amino acids. Germline lookup yields CDR1 SGHTA and CDR2 FQGNSA. The chain's CDR3 is CASSSVTNTGELFF. The CDR3 DNA reads TGTGCCAGCAGCTCAGTTACGAACACCGGGGAGCTGTTTTTT. The variable domain in full, completed from reference TRBV7-2 and TRBJ2-2, reads GAGVSQSPSNKVTEKGKDVELRCDPISGHTALYWYRQSLGQGLEFLIYFQGNSAPDKSGLPSDRFSAERTGGSVSTLTIQRTQQEDSAVYLCASSSVTNTGELFFGEGSRLTVL.

This clonotype was seen ten or more times. The chain is built from TRBV7-2 and TRBJ1-1; TRBD1 might be the D (6 bases). Germline V gene sequence: CDR1 SGHTA, CDR2 FQGNSA. Trimming removed 4 bases at V and 0 bases at J, with 12 bases between. CDR3 length: 15 residues. The CDR3 bases are TGTGCCAGCAGCTGGCGCAGGGACATGAACACTGAAGCTTTCTTT. This sequence encodes CASSWRRDMNTEAFF.

This clonotype was counted many times. The rearrangement joins TRBV7-2 to TRBJ1-2; 12 nucleotides align to TRBD1. In germline, CDR1 is SGHTA, CDR2 FQGNSA. The CDR3 length is 17 residues. Trimming removed 0 bases from V and 7 bases from J; junction bases left unmatched: 9. CDR3 DNA: TGTGCCAGCAGCTTAGCGAGCCGGGACAGGGGGCGCGGTGGCTACACCTTC. This encodes CASSLASRDRGRGGYTF.

The genes are TRBV15 and TRBJ2-1; the match to TRBD2 covers 8 bases. With V trimmed by 1 base and J by 0 bases, 2 bases remained unmatched. The germline CDR1 and CDR2 sequences are LNHNV and YYDKDF (reference sequence). The CDR3 totals 16 residues. CDR3 coding DNA: TGTGCCACCAGCAGAGTAGCGGGGAGCTCCTACAATGAGCAGTTCTTC. This translates into CATSRVAGSSYNEQFF.

The chain couples TRBV12-3 or TRBV12-4 to TRBJ2-5; D is possibly TRBD1 (7 bases). CDR3 length: 20 amino acids. V was clipped by 3 bases and J by 5 bases, with 31 bases between them. CDR3 residues: CASSLKGARGQGGFGETQYF. CDR3 coding DNA: TGTGCCAGCAGTTTGAAAGGGGCGAGGGGGCAGGGAGGCTTCGGGGAGACCCAGTACTTC.

This clonotype was found many times. The rearrangement uses TRBV7-9 and TRBJ2-1, with D uncertain. Trimming cost V 1 base and J 9 bases, with 7 bases left between them. CDR3 length: 12 amino acids. The germline V gene encodes CDR1 SEHNR and CDR2 FQNEAQ (reference sequence). Here the CDR3 reads CASSLGDGEQFF. CDR3 DNA: TGTGCCAGCAGCTTAGGAGATGGTGAGCAGTTCTTC.

This clonotype was picked up many times. The DNA for the CDR3 is TGTGCCAGCAGCTCCAGGACGGACAGTGAGCAGTACTTC. Its protein product is CASSSRTDSEQYF. The chain employs TRBV7-8 and TRBJ2-7; maybe TRBD1 (6 bases). Germline CDR1 reads SGHVS; CDR2 reads FQNEAQ. V dropped 4 bases and J dropped 7 bases, with 14 bases sitting between them. There are 13 residues in the CDR3.

The chain recombines TRBV20-1 with TRBJ2-3; no definite D call. Deletions cut 5 bases from V and 3 bases from J, with 6 bases between. Per the germline V gene, CDR1 is DFQATT and CDR2 is SNEGSKA (reference sequence). This CDR3 spans 11 amino acids. The CDR3 region is CSAPITDTQYF. For the CDR3, the DNA is TGCAGTGCTCCTATTACAGATACGCAGTATTTT.

This clonotype was detected many times. The chain recombines TRBV7-9 with TRBJ2-1; TRBD2 aligns across 9 bases. Trimming cost V 1 base and J 4 bases; bases outside gene matches: 2. The CDR3 consists of 15 residues. CDR1 is SEHNR and CDR2 is FQNEAQ in the germline V gene (reference sequence). Here the CDR3 reads CASSLGAGGYNEQFF. As DNA, the CDR3 is TGTGCCAGCAGCTTAGGAGCGGGAGGTTACAATGAGCAGTTCTTC.